This TCR beta chain was recovered during a study of blood T cell repertoires in COVID-19. Original processing methods: Reference gene primers were amplified, and this amplification served to estimate nucleated cell counts. The repertoire was sequenced with immunoSEQ multiplex PCR; TCRdb's copy has only in-frame clones and lacks some. V and J calls plus clone size are reproduced from that table; the DNA served to infer D and trimming. This repertoire shows roughly 250,000 clones, less than 90% found once; its top ten account for over 9.5%. The specimen was peripheral blood. The origin of this receptor is a young woman with COVID-19, enrolled during active disease.

CDR3 DNA sequence: TGCGCCAGCAGCTCAACCTACGAGCAGTACTTC. Translating gives CASSSTYEQYF. The rearrangement links TRBV5-1 to TRBJ2-7, with D unclear. This CDR3 region has 11 residues. Trimming took 3 bases from V and 2 from J, leaving 3 bases between them. Germline-derived CDR1 and CDR2 are SGHRS and YFSETQ.